Given below is one TCR beta chain in context. Antigen specificity is unknown. This entry is derived from a study of T cell responses to AZD1222 COVID-19 vaccine. Study in general: Second-dose recipients at about 4 or about 12 weeks were treated as one pooled group. Study-level points and caveats: Donor demographics were predominantly white British with a female majority; clonal diversity may be underestimated. Vaccine-associated CD4 TCRs spanned spike, dominant at 160-218 and 743-854.

The CDR3 covers 15 residues. Trimming stripped 5 bases from V and 1 base from J, with 14 bases between. CDR1 and CDR2 (germline): SGHTA, FQGNSA. Clones were sequenced by immunoSEQ multiplex PCR, and TCRdb holds only the in-frame ones, with some missing. The table shows about 130,000 clones, with around 90% occurring only once. This receptor was obtained from an adult in good health. Sequenced material: peripheral blood, taken on day 0 of AZD1222 vaccination. The V call is TRBV7-2, the J call TRBJ1-1, with no clear D. The CDR3 is CASSPNVGRNTEAFF. The CDR3 DNA sequence: TGTGCCAGCAGCCCGAACGTAGGGAGGAACACTGAAGCTTTCTTT.